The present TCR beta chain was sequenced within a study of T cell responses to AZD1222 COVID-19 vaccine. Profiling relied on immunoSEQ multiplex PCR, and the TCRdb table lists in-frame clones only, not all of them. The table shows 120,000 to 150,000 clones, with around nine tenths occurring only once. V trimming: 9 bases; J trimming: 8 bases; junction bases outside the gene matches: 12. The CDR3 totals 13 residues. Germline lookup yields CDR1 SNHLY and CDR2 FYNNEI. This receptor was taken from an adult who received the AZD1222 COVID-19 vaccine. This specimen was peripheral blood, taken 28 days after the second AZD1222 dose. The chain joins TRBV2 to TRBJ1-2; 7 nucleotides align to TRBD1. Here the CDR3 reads CASAWEGAGGYTF. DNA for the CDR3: TGTGCCAGTGCCTGGGAGGGGGCGGGAGGCTACACCTTC.